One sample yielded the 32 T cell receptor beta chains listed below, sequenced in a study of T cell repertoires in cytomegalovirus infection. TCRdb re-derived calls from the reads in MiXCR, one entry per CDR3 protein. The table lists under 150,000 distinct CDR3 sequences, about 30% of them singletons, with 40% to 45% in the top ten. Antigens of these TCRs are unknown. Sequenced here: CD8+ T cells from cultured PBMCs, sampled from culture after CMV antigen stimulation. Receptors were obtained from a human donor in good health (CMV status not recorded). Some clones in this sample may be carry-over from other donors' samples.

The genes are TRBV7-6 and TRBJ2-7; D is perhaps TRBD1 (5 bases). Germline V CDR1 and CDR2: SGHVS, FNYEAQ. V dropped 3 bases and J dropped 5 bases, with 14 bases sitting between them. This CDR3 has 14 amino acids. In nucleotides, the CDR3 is TGTGCCAGCAGCTTTTCGAGACAGTACGACGAGCAGTACTTC. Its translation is CASSFSRQYDEQYF.

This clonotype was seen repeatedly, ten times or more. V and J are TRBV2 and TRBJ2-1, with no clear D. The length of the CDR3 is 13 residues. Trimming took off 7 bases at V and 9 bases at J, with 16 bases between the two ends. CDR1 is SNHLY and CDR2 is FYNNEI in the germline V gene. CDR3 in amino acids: CASTRPTGGEQFF. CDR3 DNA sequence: TGTGCCAGCACCCGGCCGACTGGTGGTGAGCAGTTCTTC.

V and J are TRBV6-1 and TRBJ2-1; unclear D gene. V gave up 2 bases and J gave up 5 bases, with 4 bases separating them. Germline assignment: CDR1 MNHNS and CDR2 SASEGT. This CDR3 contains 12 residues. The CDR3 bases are TGTGCCAGCAGTGAACGGAACAATGAGCAGTTCTTC. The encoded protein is CASSERNNEQFF.

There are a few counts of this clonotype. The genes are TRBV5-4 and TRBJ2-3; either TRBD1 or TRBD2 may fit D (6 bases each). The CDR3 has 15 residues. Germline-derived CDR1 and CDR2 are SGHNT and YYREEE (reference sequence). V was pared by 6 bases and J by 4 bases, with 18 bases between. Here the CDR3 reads CASTPTGAPPDTQYF. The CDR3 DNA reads TGTGCCAGCACCCCAACGGGGGCTCCGCCAGATACGCAGTATTTT.

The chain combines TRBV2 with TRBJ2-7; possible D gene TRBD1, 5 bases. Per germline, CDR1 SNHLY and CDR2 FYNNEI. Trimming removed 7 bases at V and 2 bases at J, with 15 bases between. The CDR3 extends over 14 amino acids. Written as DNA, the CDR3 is TGTGCCAGCATAAGGGGTTCCGCTCCCTACGAGCAGTACTTC. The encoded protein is CASIRGSAPYEQYF. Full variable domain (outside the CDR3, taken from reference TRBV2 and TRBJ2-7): EPEVTQTPSHQVTQMGQEVILRCVPISNHLYFYWYRQILGQKVEFLVSFYNNEISEKSEIFDDQFSVERPDGSNFTLKIRSTKLEDSAMYFCASIRGSAPYEQYFGPGTRLTVT.

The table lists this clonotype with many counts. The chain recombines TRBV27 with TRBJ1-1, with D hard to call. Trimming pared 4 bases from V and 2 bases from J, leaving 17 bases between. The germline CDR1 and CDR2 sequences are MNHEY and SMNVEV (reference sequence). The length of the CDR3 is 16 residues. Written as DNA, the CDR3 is TGTGCCAGCAGTTCCCTTGGCAGGCGATTTAACACTGAAGCTTTCTTT. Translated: CASSSLGRRFNTEAFF.

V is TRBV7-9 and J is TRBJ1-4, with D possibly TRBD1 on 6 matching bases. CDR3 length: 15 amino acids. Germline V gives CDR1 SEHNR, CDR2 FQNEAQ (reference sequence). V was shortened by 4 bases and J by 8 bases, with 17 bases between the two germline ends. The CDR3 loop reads CASSSFRTAGEKLFF. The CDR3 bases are TGTGCCAGCAGCTCCTTCCGGACAGCCGGGGAAAAACTGTTTTTT.

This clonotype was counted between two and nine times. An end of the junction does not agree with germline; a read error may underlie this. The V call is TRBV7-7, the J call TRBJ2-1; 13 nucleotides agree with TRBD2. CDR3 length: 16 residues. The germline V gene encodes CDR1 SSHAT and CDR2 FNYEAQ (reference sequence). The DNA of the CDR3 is TGTGCTAGCAGCGAGACCGGGACTAGCGGGGTCAATGAGCAGTTCTTC. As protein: CASSETGTSGVNEQFF.

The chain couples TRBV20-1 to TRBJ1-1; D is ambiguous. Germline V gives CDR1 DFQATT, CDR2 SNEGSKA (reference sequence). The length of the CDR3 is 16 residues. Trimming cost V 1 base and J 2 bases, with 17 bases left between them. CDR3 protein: CSARGRTAALNTEAFF. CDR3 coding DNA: TGCAGTGCTAGAGGCCGAACGGCAGCCCTTAACACTGAAGCTTTCTTT.

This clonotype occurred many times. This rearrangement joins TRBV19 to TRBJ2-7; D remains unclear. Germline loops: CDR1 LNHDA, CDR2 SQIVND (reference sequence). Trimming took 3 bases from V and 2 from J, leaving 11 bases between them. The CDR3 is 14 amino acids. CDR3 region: CASSIGQETYEQYF. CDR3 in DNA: TGTGCCAGTAGTATTGGGCAGGAGACCTACGAGCAGTACTTC.

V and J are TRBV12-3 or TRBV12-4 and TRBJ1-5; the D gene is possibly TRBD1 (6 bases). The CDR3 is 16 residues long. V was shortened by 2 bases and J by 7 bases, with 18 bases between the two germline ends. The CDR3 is CASSLPSAGAGQPQHF. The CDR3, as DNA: TGTGCCAGCAGTTTACCGAGTGCAGGGGCGGGGCAGCCCCAGCATTTT.

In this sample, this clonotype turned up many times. The DNA of the CDR3 is TGTGCCAGCAGCCCGCCCGGACTAGGAGGCACAGATACGCAGTATTTT. Protein sequence: CASSPPGLGGTDTQYF. The rearrangement joins TRBV7-6 to TRBJ2-3, with 7 bases lining up with TRBD2. This CDR3 comprises 16 residues. The germline V gene encodes CDR1 SGHVS and CDR2 FNYEAQ. V was pared by 5 bases and J by 1 base, with 9 bases of the junction left unmatched.

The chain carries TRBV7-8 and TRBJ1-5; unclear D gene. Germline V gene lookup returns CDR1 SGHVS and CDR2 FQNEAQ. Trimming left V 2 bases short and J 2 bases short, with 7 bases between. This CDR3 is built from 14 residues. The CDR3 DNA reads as TGTGCCAGCAGCTTAAGACGTCGCAATCAGCCCCAGCATTTT. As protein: CASSLRRRNQPQHF.

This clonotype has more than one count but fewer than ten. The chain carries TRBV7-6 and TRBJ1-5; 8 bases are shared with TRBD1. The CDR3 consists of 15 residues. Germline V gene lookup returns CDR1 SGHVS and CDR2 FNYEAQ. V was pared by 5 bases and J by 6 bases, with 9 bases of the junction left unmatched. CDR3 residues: CASSPDRGRLQPQHF. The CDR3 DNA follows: TGTGCCAGCAGCCCAGACAGGGGCAGGCTTCAGCCCCAGCATTTT.

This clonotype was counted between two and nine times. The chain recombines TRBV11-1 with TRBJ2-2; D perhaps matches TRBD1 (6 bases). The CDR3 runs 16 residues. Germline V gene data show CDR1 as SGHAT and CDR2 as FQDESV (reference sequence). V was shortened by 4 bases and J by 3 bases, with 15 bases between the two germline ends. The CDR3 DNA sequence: TGTGCCAGCAGCTATCCCCCGGACAGATACACCGGGGAGCTGTTTTTT. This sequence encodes CASSYPPDRYTGELFF.

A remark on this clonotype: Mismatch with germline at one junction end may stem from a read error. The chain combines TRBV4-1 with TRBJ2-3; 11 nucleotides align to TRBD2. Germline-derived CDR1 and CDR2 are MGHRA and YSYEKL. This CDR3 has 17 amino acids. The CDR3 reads CASSPPTSGASTDTQYF. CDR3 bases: TGTGCCAGCAGCCCCCCGACTAGCGGGGCTAGCACAGATACGCAGTATTTT.

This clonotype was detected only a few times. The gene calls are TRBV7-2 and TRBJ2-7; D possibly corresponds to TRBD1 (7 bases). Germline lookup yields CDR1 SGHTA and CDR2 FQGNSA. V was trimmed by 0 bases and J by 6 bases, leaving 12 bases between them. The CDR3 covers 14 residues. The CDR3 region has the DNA TGTGCCAGCAGCTTAGCTGGGACAGCGGGCGAGCAGTACTTC. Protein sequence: CASSLAGTAGEQYF.

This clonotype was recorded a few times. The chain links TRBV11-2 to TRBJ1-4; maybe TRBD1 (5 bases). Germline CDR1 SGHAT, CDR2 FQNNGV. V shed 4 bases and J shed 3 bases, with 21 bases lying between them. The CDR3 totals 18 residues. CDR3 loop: CASSSGLGFEGANEKLFF. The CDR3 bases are TGTGCCAGCAGCTCAGGCTTAGGGTTCGAAGGGGCTAATGAAAAACTGTTTTTT.

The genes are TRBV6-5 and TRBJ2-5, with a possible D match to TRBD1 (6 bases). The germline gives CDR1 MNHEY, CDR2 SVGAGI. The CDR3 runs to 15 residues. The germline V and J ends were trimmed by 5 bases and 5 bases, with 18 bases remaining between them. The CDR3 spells CASSNTLGQGETQYF. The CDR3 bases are TGTGCCAGCAGTAACACCCTGGGACAAGGGGAGACCCAGTACTTC.

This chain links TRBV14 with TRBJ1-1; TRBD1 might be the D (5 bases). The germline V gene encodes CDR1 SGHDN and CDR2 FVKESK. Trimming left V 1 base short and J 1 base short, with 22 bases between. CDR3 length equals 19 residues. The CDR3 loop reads CASSQGAPRRSTANTEAFF. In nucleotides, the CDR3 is TGTGCCAGCAGCCAAGGGGCCCCAAGACGCTCGACAGCGAACACTGAAGCTTTCTTT. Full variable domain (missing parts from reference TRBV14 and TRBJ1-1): EAGVTQFPSHSVIEKGQTVTLRCDPISGHDNLYWYRRVMGKEIKFLLHFVKESKQDESGMPNNRFLAERTGGTYSTLKVQPAELEDSGVYFCASSQGAPRRSTANTEAFFGQGTRLTVV.

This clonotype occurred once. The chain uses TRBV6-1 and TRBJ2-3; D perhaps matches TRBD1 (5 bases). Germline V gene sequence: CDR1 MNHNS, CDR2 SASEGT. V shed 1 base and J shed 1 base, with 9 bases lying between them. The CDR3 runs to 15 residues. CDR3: CASSEEGQGTDTQYF. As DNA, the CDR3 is TGTGCCAGCAGTGAAGAGGGGCAGGGCACAGATACGCAGTATTTT.

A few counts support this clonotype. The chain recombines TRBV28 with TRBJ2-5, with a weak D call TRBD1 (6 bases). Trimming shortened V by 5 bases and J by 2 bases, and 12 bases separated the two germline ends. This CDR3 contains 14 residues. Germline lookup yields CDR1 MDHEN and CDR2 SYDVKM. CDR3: CASSPRGPQETQYF. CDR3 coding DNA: TGTGCCAGCAGTCCCAGGGGCCCGCAAGAGACCCAGTACTTC. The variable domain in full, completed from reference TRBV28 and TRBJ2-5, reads DVKVTQSSRYLVKRTGEKVFLECVQDMDHENMFWYRQDPGLGLRLIYFSYDVKMKEKGDIPEGYSVSREKKERFSLILESASTNQTSMYLCASSPRGPQETQYFGPGTRLLVL.

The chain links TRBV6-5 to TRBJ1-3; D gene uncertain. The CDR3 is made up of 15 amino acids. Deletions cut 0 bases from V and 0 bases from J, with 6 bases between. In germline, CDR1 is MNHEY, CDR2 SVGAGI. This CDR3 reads CASSYSPSSGNTIYF. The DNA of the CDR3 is TGTGCCAGCAGTTACTCGCCGAGCTCTGGAAACACCATATATTTT.

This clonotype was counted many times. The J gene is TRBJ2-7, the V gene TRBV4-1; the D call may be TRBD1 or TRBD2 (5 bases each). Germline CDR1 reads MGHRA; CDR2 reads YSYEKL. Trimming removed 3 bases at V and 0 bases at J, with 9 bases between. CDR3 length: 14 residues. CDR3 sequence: CASSHRDGSYEQYF. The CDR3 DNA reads TGCGCCAGCAGCCACAGGGACGGCTCCTACGAGCAGTACTTC.

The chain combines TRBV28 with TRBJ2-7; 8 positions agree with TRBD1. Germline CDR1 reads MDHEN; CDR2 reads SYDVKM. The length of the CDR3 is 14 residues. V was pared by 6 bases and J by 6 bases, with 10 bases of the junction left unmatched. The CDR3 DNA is TGTGCCAGCAGCCAGGGGGCGCGAAGAGCCGAGCAGTACTTC. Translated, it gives CASSQGARRAEQYF.

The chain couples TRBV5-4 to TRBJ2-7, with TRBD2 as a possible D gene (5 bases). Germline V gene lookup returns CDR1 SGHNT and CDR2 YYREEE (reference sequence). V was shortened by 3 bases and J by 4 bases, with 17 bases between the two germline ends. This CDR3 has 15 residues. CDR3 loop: CASSSTDQDLYEQYF. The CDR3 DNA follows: TGTGCCAGCAGCTCGACGGACCAGGACTTATACGAGCAGTACTTC.

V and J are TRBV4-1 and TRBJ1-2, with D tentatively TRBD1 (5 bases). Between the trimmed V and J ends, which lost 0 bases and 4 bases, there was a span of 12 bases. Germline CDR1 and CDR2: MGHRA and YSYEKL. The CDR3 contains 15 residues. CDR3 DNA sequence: TGCGCCAGCAGCCAAGATCCGGCAGGGAGCTATGGCTACACCTTC. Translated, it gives CASSQDPAGSYGYTF.

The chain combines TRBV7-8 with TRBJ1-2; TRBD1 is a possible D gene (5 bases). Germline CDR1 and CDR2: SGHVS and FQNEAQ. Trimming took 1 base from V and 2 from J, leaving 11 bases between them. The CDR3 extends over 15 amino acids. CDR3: CASSLGGAQNYGYTF. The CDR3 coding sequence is TGTGCCAGCAGCTTAGGAGGGGCTCAAAACTATGGCTACACCTTC.

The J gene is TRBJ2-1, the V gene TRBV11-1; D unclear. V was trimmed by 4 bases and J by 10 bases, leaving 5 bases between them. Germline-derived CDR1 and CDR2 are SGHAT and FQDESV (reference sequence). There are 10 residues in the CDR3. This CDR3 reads CASSSSEQFF. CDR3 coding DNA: TGTGCCAGCAGCTCCTCCGAGCAGTTCTTC.

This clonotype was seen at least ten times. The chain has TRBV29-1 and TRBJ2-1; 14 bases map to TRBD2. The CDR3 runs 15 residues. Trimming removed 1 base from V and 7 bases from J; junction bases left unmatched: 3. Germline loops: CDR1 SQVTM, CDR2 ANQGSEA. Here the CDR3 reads CSVEGLAGGWNEQFF. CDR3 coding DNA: TGCAGCGTTGAAGGACTAGCGGGAGGGTGGAATGAGCAGTTCTTC.

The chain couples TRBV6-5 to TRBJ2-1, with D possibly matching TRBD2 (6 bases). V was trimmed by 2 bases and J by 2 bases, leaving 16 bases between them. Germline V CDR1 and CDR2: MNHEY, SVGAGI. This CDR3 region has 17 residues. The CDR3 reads CASSYGVYPGAYNEQFF. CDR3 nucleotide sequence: TGTGCCAGCAGTTACGGTGTCTACCCGGGGGCCTACAATGAGCAGTTCTTC.

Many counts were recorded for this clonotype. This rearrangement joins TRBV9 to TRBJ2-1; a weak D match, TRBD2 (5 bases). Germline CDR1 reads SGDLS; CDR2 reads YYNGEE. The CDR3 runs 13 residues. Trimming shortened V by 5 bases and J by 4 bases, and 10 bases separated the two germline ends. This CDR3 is CASRNPGYNEQFF. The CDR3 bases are TGTGCCAGCAGAAACCCGGGGTACAATGAGCAGTTCTTC.